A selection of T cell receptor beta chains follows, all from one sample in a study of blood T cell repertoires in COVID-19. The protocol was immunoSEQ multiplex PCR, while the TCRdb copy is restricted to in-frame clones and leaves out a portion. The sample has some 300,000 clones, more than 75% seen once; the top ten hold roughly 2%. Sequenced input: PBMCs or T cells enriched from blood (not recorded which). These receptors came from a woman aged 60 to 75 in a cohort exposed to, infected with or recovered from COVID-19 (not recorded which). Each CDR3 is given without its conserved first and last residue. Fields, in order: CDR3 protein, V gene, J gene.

cdr3_aa: AWSPGFPTSGRAADTQY
v_call: TRBV30
j_call: TRBJ2-3

cdr3_aa: ASSVGRSRAETQY
v_call: TRBV9
j_call: TRBJ2-5

cdr3_aa: ASTAGTGLNYGYT
v_call: TRBV2
j_call: TRBJ1-2

cdr3_aa: ARSTGQGFNYGYT
v_call: TRBV5-3
j_call: TRBJ1-2

cdr3_aa: ASSANRESSSGANVLT
v_call: TRBV9
j_call: TRBJ2-6

cdr3_aa: ASSQQGGRIGTEAF
v_call: TRBV28
j_call: TRBJ1-1

cdr3_aa: ASSPGTGEVETQY
v_call: TRBV7-9
j_call: TRBJ2-5

cdr3_aa: ASSQFREGPDTQY
v_call: TRBV16
j_call: TRBJ2-3

cdr3_aa: ASSLGPRWQGDEQF
v_call: TRBV5-1
j_call: TRBJ2-1

cdr3_aa: ASSPRGQEGRNAT
v_call: TRBV6-2/TRBV6-3
j_call: TRBJ1-2

cdr3_aa: ASIGDRVSGNTIY
v_call: TRBV2
j_call: TRBJ1-3

cdr3_aa: AWRANTEAF
v_call: TRBV30
j_call: TRBJ1-1

cdr3_aa: ASSFQGDEKLF
v_call: TRBV5-6
j_call: TRBJ1-4

cdr3_aa: ASSQEGRGDTEAF
v_call: TRBV4-3
j_call: TRBJ1-1

cdr3_aa: ASSYSVAGGVDEQF
v_call: TRBV6-5
j_call: TRBJ2-1

cdr3_aa: ASSLRGLGTGELF
v_call: TRBV28
j_call: TRBJ2-2

cdr3_aa: ASHTSGSSYNEQF
v_call: TRBV5-1
j_call: TRBJ2-1

cdr3_aa: ASSNYRGKEQY
v_call: TRBV7-2
j_call: TRBJ2-7

cdr3_aa: ASSLPGQGNTEAF
v_call: TRBV5-5
j_call: TRBJ1-1

cdr3_aa: ASSYSKTTGRQPQH
v_call: TRBV6-2/TRBV6-3
j_call: TRBJ1-5

cdr3_aa: ASSLASDSGYGYT
v_call: TRBV7-2
j_call: TRBJ1-2

cdr3_aa: ASSLGRRDREETQY
v_call: TRBV5-1
j_call: TRBJ2-5

cdr3_aa: ASSVAPSGSYEQY
v_call: TRBV9
j_call: TRBJ2-7

cdr3_aa: ATSDPTSGAGDTQY
v_call: TRBV24-1
j_call: TRBJ2-3

cdr3_aa: ASSYAGTLQGGGYT
v_call: TRBV6-2/TRBV6-3
j_call: TRBJ1-2

cdr3_aa: ASSDPGTGSEKLF
v_call: TRBV25-1
j_call: TRBJ1-4

cdr3_aa: ASSEVASTNEKLF
v_call: TRBV6-1
j_call: TRBJ1-4

cdr3_aa: ASTGKRGLPRTDTQY
v_call: TRBV27
j_call: TRBJ2-3

cdr3_aa: AWSGGGSNQPQH
v_call: TRBV30
j_call: TRBJ1-5

cdr3_aa: ASSAGTDVSYGYT
v_call: TRBV2
j_call: TRBJ1-2

cdr3_aa: ASSLGGAGVETQY
v_call: TRBV11-2
j_call: TRBJ2-5

cdr3_aa: ASSLALAGGTGELF
v_call: TRBV7-8
j_call: TRBJ2-2

cdr3_aa: ASSVFGQGGTYGYT
v_call: TRBV6-1
j_call: TRBJ1-2

cdr3_aa: ASSLEAGVGRLNIQY
v_call: TRBV7-2
j_call: TRBJ2-4

cdr3_aa: ASSPLLAGRGETQY
v_call: TRBV28
j_call: TRBJ2-5

cdr3_aa: ASSARLADSYNEQF
v_call: TRBV9
j_call: TRBJ2-1

cdr3_aa: ASSSGTGRATIY
v_call: TRBV5-1
j_call: TRBJ1-3

cdr3_aa: ASSLKREGLAKNIQY
v_call: TRBV7-2
j_call: TRBJ2-4

cdr3_aa: ASSSGQGLTDTQY
v_call: TRBV7-9
j_call: TRBJ2-3

cdr3_aa: ALPTGNMNSPLH
v_call: TRBV30
j_call: TRBJ1-6

cdr3_aa: ASSDRTGCLDQPQH
v_call: TRBV6-4
j_call: TRBJ1-5

cdr3_aa: ASSEVRQGKSSNEKLF
v_call: TRBV10-2
j_call: TRBJ1-4

cdr3_aa: ASSLGGTGELF
v_call: TRBV6-5
j_call: TRBJ2-2

cdr3_aa: ASSPTYWGDTGELF
v_call: TRBV5-1
j_call: TRBJ2-2

cdr3_aa: ASRDRGLVNNQPQH
v_call: TRBV19
j_call: TRBJ1-5

cdr3_aa: ASSLRTGRNTEAF
v_call: TRBV5-1
j_call: TRBJ1-1

cdr3_aa: ASSSNSGAYEQY
v_call: TRBV6-2/TRBV6-3
j_call: TRBJ2-7